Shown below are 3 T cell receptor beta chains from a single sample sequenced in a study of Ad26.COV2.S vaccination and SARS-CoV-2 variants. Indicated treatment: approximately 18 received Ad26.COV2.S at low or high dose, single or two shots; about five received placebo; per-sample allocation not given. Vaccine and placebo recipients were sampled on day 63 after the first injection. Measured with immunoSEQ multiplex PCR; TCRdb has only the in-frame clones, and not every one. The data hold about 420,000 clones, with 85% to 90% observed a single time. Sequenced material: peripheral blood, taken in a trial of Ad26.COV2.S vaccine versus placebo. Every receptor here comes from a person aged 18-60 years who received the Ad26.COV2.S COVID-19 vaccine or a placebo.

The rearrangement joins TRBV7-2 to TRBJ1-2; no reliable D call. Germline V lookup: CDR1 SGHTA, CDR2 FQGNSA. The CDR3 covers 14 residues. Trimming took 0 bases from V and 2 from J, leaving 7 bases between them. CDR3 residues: CASSLAASNYGYTF. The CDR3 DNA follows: TGTGCCAGCAGCTTAGCGGCCAGCAACTATGGCTACACCTTC.

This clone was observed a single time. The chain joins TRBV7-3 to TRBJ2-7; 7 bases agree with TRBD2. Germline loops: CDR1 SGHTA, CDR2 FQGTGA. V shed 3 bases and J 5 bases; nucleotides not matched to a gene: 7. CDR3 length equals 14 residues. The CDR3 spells CASSLMGTIHEQYF. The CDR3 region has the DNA TGTGCCAGCAGCTTGATGGGGACTATCCACGAGCAGTACTTC.

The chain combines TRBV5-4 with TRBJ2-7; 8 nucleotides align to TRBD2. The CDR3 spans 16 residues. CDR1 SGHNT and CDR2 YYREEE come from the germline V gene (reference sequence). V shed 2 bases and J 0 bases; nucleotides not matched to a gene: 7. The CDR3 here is CASSFRPSGGSYEQYF. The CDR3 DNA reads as TGTGCCAGCAGCTTTCGCCCAAGCGGGGGCTCCTACGAGCAGTACTTC. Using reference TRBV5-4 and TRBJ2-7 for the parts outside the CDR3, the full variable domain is ETGVTQSPTHLIKTRGQQVTLRCSSQSGHNTVSWYQQALGQGPQFIFQYYREEENGRGNFPPRFSGLQFPNYSSELNVNALELDDSALYLCASSFRPSGGSYEQYFGPGTRLTVT.